The 26 T cell receptor beta chains in this list originate from one sample, sequenced in a study of T-cell reconstitution after alpha-beta-depleted transplantation in children. Unique molecular identifiers were incorporated when the TCRbeta library was constructed. TCRdb processed the PCR reads anew with MiXCR; each CDR3 protein has one entry. The sample carries approximately 400,000 distinct CDR3 sequences, about 17% recorded once. This specimen consisted of PBMCs, mostly from graft donor cells, obtained 360 days after TCRalphabeta/CD19-depleted stem cell transplant. These receptors all come from a boy younger than two who had a stem cell transplant for Wiskott-Aldrich syndrome, so the T cells may come from the graft donor.

This chain connects TRBV20-1 to TRBJ2-3; 12 bases are shared with TRBD1. This CDR3 region has 14 residues. The germline V gene has CDR1 DFQATT and CDR2 SNEGSKA (reference sequence). Unmatched junction bases numbered 5, after V lost 5 bases and J lost 5 bases. The CDR3 is CSALGTGGQDTQYF. CDR3 coding DNA: TGCAGTGCTCTAGGGACAGGGGGCCAAGATACGCAGTATTTT.

This clonotype was picked up many times. A read error may produce the germline difference seen at one junction end. The chain uses TRBV5-1 and TRBJ2-5; D may be TRBD1 (6 bases). The CDR3 runs 12 residues. Germline CDR1 reads SGHRS; CDR2 reads YFSETQ. CDR3 sequence: CASSLRGETQYF. The CDR3 DNA follows: TGTGCCAGCAGCTTAAGGGGGGAGACCCAGTACTTC. The complete variable domain, with remaining parts taken from reference TRBV5-1 and TRBJ2-5, reads KAGVTQTPRYLIKTRGQQVTLSCSPISGHRSVSWYQQTPGQGLQFLFEYFSETQRNKGNFPGRFSGRQFSNSRSEMNVSTLELGDSALYLCASSLRGETQYFGPGTRLLVL.

V gene TRBV5-1 combines with J gene TRBJ2-4; TRBD1 matches 9 bases. Germline V gene data show CDR1 as SGHRS and CDR2 as YFSETQ. V lost 4 bases and J lost 8; bases outside the gene matches: 10. The CDR3 loop spans 15 amino acids. The chain's CDR3 is CASSRSTGGGDIQYF. CDR3 bases: TGCGCCAGCAGCCGATCTACAGGGGGCGGTGACATTCAGTACTTC.

This clonotype was picked up many times. The chain has TRBV5-1 and TRBJ2-2; 7 positions agree with TRBD1. After removal of 5 bases from V and 2 bases from J, the junction contained 3 bases not matched to a gene. Germline V CDR1 and CDR2: SGHRS, YFSETQ. The CDR3 totals 14 residues. Written as DNA, the CDR3 is TGCGCCAGCAGTGACAGGGTTAACACCGGGGAGCTGTTTTTT. It specifies CASSDRVNTGELFF.

This clonotype was counted only a few times. The CDR3 spells CSVGFTGEGGYTF. The CDR3 DNA reads TGCAGCGTTGGGTTCACAGGGGAAGGTGGCTACACCTTC. J is TRBJ1-2 and V is TRBV29-1; TRBD1 aligns across 7 bases. In germline, CDR1 is SQVTM, CDR2 ANQGSEA. This CDR3 has 13 residues. With 4 bases clipped from V and 7 bases from J, the junction kept 9 bases outside the gene matches.

This clonotype showed up just a few times. The chain is built from TRBV10-3 and TRBJ2-1, with TRBD1 identical over 7 bases. The CDR3 has 17 residues. The V and J ends lost 2 bases and 4 bases, in that order; junction bases with no gene match: 11. The germline V gene encodes CDR1 ENHRY and CDR2 SYGVKD. Here the CDR3 DNA reads TGTGCCATCAGTGAGAGTCCCTCGACAGGGTCGTACAATGAGCAGTTCTTC. It is translated as CAISESPSTGSYNEQFF.

This clonotype was seen more than once but under ten times. The CDR3 DNA follows: TGCGCCAGCAGCCAAGATTGGACAGATCATGAGCAGTTCTTC. Translated, it gives CASSQDWTDHEQFF. V and J are TRBV4-3 and TRBJ2-1; D possibly corresponds to TRBD1 (6 bases). CDR3 size: 14 residues. The ends were cut back, 0 bases at V and 8 bases at J, with 11 bases in the middle. The germline CDR1 and CDR2 sequences are LGHNA and YSLEER.

The gene calls are TRBV27 and TRBJ2-1; 9 nucleotides line up with TRBD2. The V gene's germline CDR1 is MNHEY and CDR2 SMNVEV (reference sequence). There are 17 residues in the CDR3. The trim removed 2 bases at V and 6 bases at J, leaving 11 bases unmatched. Written as DNA, the CDR3 is TGTGCCAGCAGTTTAAGGGGCGGGAGGGGAAGGGGCAATGAGCAGTTCTTC. Amino acid sequence: CASSLRGGRGRGNEQFF.

This clonotype was picked up a small number of times. The chain has TRBV29-1 and TRBJ2-1; D not certain. There are 12 residues in the CDR3. Germline assignment: CDR1 SQVTM and CDR2 ANQGSEA. The ends were cut back, 5 bases at V and 4 bases at J, with 9 bases in the middle. The CDR3 coding sequence is TGCAGCGTTTTTTACACTTACAATGAGCAGTTCTTC. Amino acids: CSVFYTYNEQFF.

This clonotype was counted many times. The chain couples TRBV4-2 to TRBJ2-7, with D perhaps matching TRBD1 (5 bases). V lost 4 bases to trimming and J lost 2 bases, with 12 bases between them. Germline-derived CDR1 and CDR2 are LGHNA and YNFKEQ. The CDR3 contains 14 residues. The CDR3: CASSPSQVPYEQYF. The DNA of the CDR3 is TGTGCCAGCAGCCCGTCACAGGTTCCCTACGAGCAGTACTTC.

The gene calls are TRBV12-3 or TRBV12-4 and TRBJ2-1; D unresolved. Deletions cut 5 bases from V and 4 bases from J, with 9 bases between. CDR3 size: 13 residues. This chain's CDR3 is CASSPKPYNEQFF. DNA of the CDR3: TGTGCCAGCAGTCCCAAGCCTTACAATGAGCAGTTCTTC.

The genes are TRBV7-9 and TRBJ2-2; TRBD2 matches at 14 bases. J lost 7 bases, V lost 5 bases, and 9 bases had no gene match. Germline values: CDR1 SEHNR, CDR2 FQNEAQ (reference sequence). The CDR3 is 17 amino acids. The CDR3, as DNA: TGTGCCAGCAGCCCGGGACTAGCGGGAGATCATGGCGGGGAGCTGTTTTTT. Translating it yields CASSPGLAGDHGGELFF.

A remark on this clonotype: The germline gene is not matched at one end of the junction; a read error may be the cause. The chain uses TRBV7-9 and TRBJ1-5; possible D gene TRBD1, 6 bases. CDR1 is SEHNR, CDR2 FQNEAQ, per germline (reference sequence). This CDR3 is 14 amino acids long. CDR3 protein: CASSFPGDNQPQHF. As DNA, the CDR3 is TGTGCTAGCAGCTTCCCAGGGGACAATCAGCCCCAGCATTTT. Combining the CDR3 with reference TRBV7-9 and TRBJ1-5 gives the whole variable domain DTGVSQNPRHKITKRGQNVTFRCDPISEHNRLYWYRQTLGQGPEFLTYFQNEAQLEKSRLLSDRFSAERPKGSFSTLEIQRTEQGDSAMYLCASSFPGDNQPQHFGDGTRLSIL.

This clonotype was picked up a small number of times. The chain employs TRBV15 and TRBJ2-7, with D unclear. V lost 0 bases, J lost 6 bases, and 15 bases lay in between. The CDR3 is 15 amino acids. Germline V gene sequence: CDR1 LNHNV, CDR2 YYDKDF (reference sequence). Written as DNA, the CDR3 is TGTGCCACCAGCAGAGAACAAACTCCCGGCAGCGAGCAGTACTTC. It yields the protein CATSREQTPGSEQYF. Looking up the rest from reference TRBV15 and TRBJ2-7 gives the full variable domain: DAMVIQNPRYQVTQFGKPVTLSCSQTLNHNVMYWYQQKSSQAPKLLFHYYDKDFNNEADTPDNFQSRRPNTSFCFLDIRSPGLGDTAMYLCATSREQTPGSEQYFGPGTRLTVT.

The J gene is TRBJ2-7, the V gene TRBV2; D is ambiguous. V was clipped by 1 base and J by 13 bases, with 11 bases between them. This CDR3 region has 11 residues. The germline CDR1 and CDR2 sequences are SNHLY and FYNNEI. This CDR3 reads CASSEERTIYF. The CDR3 DNA reads TGTGCCAGCAGTGAAGAAAGGACGATTTACTTC.

The chain combines TRBV27 with TRBJ2-2; D not resolved. The CDR3 is made up of 14 amino acids. Germline V CDR1 and CDR2: MNHEY, SMNVEV (reference sequence). V shed 8 bases and J shed 0 bases, with 10 bases lying between them. Written as DNA, the CDR3 is TGTGCCAGCCAAAAGACTGCGAACACCGGGGAGCTGTTTTTT. It is translated as CASQKTANTGELFF.

This clonotype appeared a few times. This chain links TRBV12-3 or TRBV12-4 with TRBJ1-1, with a tentative D call TRBD1 (5 bases). V was trimmed by 1 base and J by 8 bases, leaving 8 bases between them. CDR3 length: 12 amino acids. CDR3 nucleotide sequence: TGTGCCAGCAGTTTAGTTGGACAAGAAGCTTTCTTT. Translated: CASSLVGQEAFF.

Only a few counts were recorded for this clonotype. This chain joins TRBV4-1 and TRBJ1-2; TRBD1 is a possible D gene (5 bases). Germline loops: CDR1 MGHRA, CDR2 YSYEKL. Trimming took 1 base from V and 8 from J, leaving 17 bases between them. CDR3 size: 15 residues. Written as DNA, the CDR3 is TGCGCCAGCAGCCAAGGGTGGGGCAGGGCAGGAGGCTACACCTTC. Its translation: CASSQGWGRAGGYTF.

The genes are TRBV5-1 and TRBJ2-1; 8 positions agree with TRBD2. The CDR3 is 15 residues long. The germline CDR1 and CDR2 sequences are SGHRS and YFSETQ. With 5 bases clipped from V and 6 bases from J, the junction kept 10 bases outside the gene matches. The CDR3 DNA is TGCGCCAGCAGTCTGGGACTAGTGGGACTCAATGAGCAGTTCTTC. Residues: CASSLGLVGLNEQFF. The full variable domain, with the rest looked up from reference TRBV5-1 and TRBJ2-1, is KAGVTQTPRYLIKTRGQQVTLSCSPISGHRSVSWYQQTPGQGLQFLFEYFSETQRNKGNFPGRFSGRQFSNSRSEMNVSTLELGDSALYLCASSLGLVGLNEQFFGPGTRLTVL.

CDR3: CASSLVGGYTF. As DNA, the CDR3 is TGTGCCAGCAGCTTAGTCGGTGGCTACACCTTC. V and J are TRBV7-9 and TRBJ1-2, with unresolved D. The CDR3 is 11 amino acids. Trimming took off 1 base at V and 7 bases at J, with 4 bases between the two ends. The V gene's germline CDR1 is SEHNR and CDR2 FQNEAQ (reference sequence).

With regard to this clonotype: Germline and junction disagree at one end, which may indicate a read error. This CDR3 is CPSSFTDTQYF. The CDR3 coding sequence is TGCCCCAGCAGTTTCACAGATACGCAGTATTTT. The chain couples TRBV5-1 to TRBJ2-3; no definite D call. Germline CDR1 is SGHRS and CDR2 is YFSETQ. The CDR3 loop spans 11 amino acids.

The rearrangement uses TRBV25-1 and TRBJ1-2, with D maybe TRBD1 (5 bases). The V gene's germline CDR1 is MGHDK and CDR2 SYGVNS. There are 15 residues in the CDR3. V dropped 3 bases and J dropped 5 bases, with 16 bases sitting between them. CDR3 in amino acids: CASSESQGSQYGYTF. The DNA for the CDR3 is TGTGCCAGCAGTGAGTCCCAGGGATCTCAATATGGCTACACCTTC.

This clonotype came up a few times. CDR3 sequence: CASSSGAGGPTNTGELFF. Here the CDR3 DNA reads TGCGCCAGCAGTTCCGGCGCGGGTGGGCCAACGAACACCGGGGAGCTGTTTTTT. The genes are TRBV10-1 and TRBJ2-2; D possibly corresponds to TRBD2 (5 bases). This CDR3 spans 18 amino acids. Germline-derived CDR1 and CDR2 are WNHNN and SYGVQD (reference sequence). The V end was cut by 5 bases, the J end by 0 bases, with 19 bases between.

This clonotype was seen a single time. The chain recombines TRBV29-1 with TRBJ2-5, with 9 bases that match TRBD1. Germline CDR1 is SQVTM and CDR2 is ANQGSEA. Unmatched junction bases numbered 5, after V lost 4 bases and J lost 5 bases. This CDR3 has 13 amino acids. CDR3: CSVGYRGLETQYF. In nucleotides, the CDR3 is TGCAGCGTTGGGTACAGGGGGCTCGAGACCCAGTACTTC.

This CDR3 reads CASSQVRVAETQYF. The CDR3 region has the DNA TGCGCCAGCAGCCAAGTCAGGGTTGCGGAGACCCAGTACTTC. This chain links TRBV4-1 with TRBJ2-5; D might be TRBD1 (5 bases). CDR3 length: 14 amino acids. V lost 1 base and J 5 bases, leaving 11 bases between the germline ends. Germline V lookup: CDR1 MGHRA, CDR2 YSYEKL.

This clonotype was observed many times. The gene calls are TRBV29-1 and TRBJ1-1, with unresolved D. V was shortened by 4 bases and J by 0 bases, with 9 bases between the two germline ends. The length of the CDR3 is 13 residues. Germline loops: CDR1 SQVTM, CDR2 ANQGSEA. The chain's CDR3 is CSVGGHLNTEAFF. The CDR3 DNA follows: TGCAGCGTTGGTGGGCATCTGAACACTGAAGCTTTCTTT. Variable domain in full (rest from reference TRBV29-1 and TRBJ1-1): SAVISQKPSRDICQRGTSLTIQCQVDSQVTMMFWYRQQPGQSLTLIATANQGSEATYESGFVIDKFPISRPNLTFSTLTVSNMSPEDSSIYLCSVGGHLNTEAFFGQGTRLTVV.